This T cell receptor beta chain was recovered during a study of PD-L1 blockade in urothelial cancer. Across the whole study: At 3 weeks (second dose) and 6 weeks after starting treatment, blood was analyzed.

As to time point: pretreatment peripheral blood. In the case of this clone: The same CDR3 also results from other DNA sequences found in this sample.

CDR3 length: 12 residues. Trimming cost V 8 bases and J 0 bases, with 8 bases left between them. CDR1 and CDR2 from the germline V gene are MDHEN and SYDVKM. The method was immunoSEQ multiplex PCR; TCRdb's version includes in-frame clones alone and lacks a portion of them. This sample has over 100,000 clones, with approximately 84% found just once. The source is a man aged 45 to 65 with urothelial cancer. This material consisted of PBMCs, taken around atezolizumab (anti-PD-L1) treatment. V gene TRBV28 combines with J gene TRBJ2-7; no clear D. CDR3: CASDTGSYEQYF. The CDR3 region has the DNA TGTGCCAGCGACACCGGCTCCTACGAGCAGTACTTC.